These T cell receptor beta chains were read from a single sample in a study of blood T cell repertoires in COVID-19. The table came from immunoSEQ multiplex PCR; TCRdb's copy has only in-frame clones and leaves some out. The sample includes 200,000 to 250,000 clones, approximately 90% of them seen just once. Input material: peripheral blood. These receptors were taken from a man aged 45-65 years with COVID-19, enrolled during active disease. CDR3s include the opening cysteine and the closing phenylalanine or tryptophan. D genes are given only for firm matches. Not all rows give a size; the values are once, few, many and, for expanded clones, a class.

d_gene	abundance	v_gene	j_gene	CDR3aa	CDR3nt
TRBD1	once	TRBV18	TRBJ2-1	CASSPVGQGATEQFF	TGTGCCAGCTCACCGGTGGGACAGGGGGCTACTGAGCAGTTCTTC
TRBD1	NA	TRBV6-5	TRBJ2-7	CASSKDRAHYEQYF	TGTGCCAGCAGTAAGGACAGGGCCCACTACGAGCAGTACTTC
TRBD1	NA	TRBV27	TRBJ1-2	CASSSPGQGGNYGYTF	TGTGCCAGCAGCTCCCCTGGACAGGGTGGTAACTATGGCTACACCTTC
NA	NA	TRBV7-2	TRBJ2-7	CASSLSTGSSYEQYF	TGTGCCAGCAGCTTATCTACAGGGAGCTCCTACGAGCAGTACTTC
NA	NA	TRBV28	TRBJ1-4	CASSPTPSGEKLFF	TGTGCCAGCAGTCCAACACCGAGCGGGGAAAAACTGTTTTTT
TRBD2	NA	TRBV14	TRBJ2-1	CASSLNSGGVSYNEQFF	TGTGCCAGCAGCTTGAATAGCGGGGGGGTCTCCTACAATGAGCAGTTCTTC
NA	NA	TRBV7-3	TRBJ2-1	CASSLAAVRPYNEQFF	TGTGCCAGCAGCTTAGCAGCGGTCCGACCCTACAATGAGCAGTTCTTC
TRBD1	once	TRBV6-5	TRBJ1-4	CASRPTGTALGFVFF	TGTGCCAGCAGACCAACCGGGACAGCCTTAGGTTTTGTGTTTTTT
NA	NA	TRBV18	TRBJ2-6	CASSPTQGPGANVLTF	TGTGCCAGCTCACCAACACAGGGCCCTGGGGCCAACGTCCTGACTTTC
NA	NA	TRBV5-6	TRBJ1-1	CASSQTGNTEAFF	TGTGCCAGCAGCCAAACAGGGAACACTGAAGCTTTCTTT
TRBD2	NA	TRBV24-1	TRBJ2-5	CATSDLERGEGRPQETQYF	TGTGCCACCAGTGATTTAGAGCGGGGCGAAGGACGGCCCCAAGAGACCCAGTACTTC
TRBD2	NA	TRBV27	TRBJ2-1	CASSLTSPNAEQFF	TGTGCCAGCAGTTTGACTAGCCCGAACGCTGAGCAGTTCTTC
NA	NA	TRBV9	TRBJ2-3	CASSVVTDTQYF	TGTGCCAGCAGCGTAGTAACAGATACGCAGTATTTT
NA	NA	TRBV18	TRBJ2-1	CASSPSQNSYNEQFF	TGTGCCAGCTCACCGTCACAAAACTCCTACAATGAGCAGTTCTTC
TRBD1	NA	TRBV28	TRBJ2-5	CASRGQGKETQYF	TGTGCCAGCCGGGGACAGGGGAAAGAGACCCAGTACTTC